The clone carrying this TCR beta chain was counted only a few times. The antigen remains unidentified. Vbeta (60) and Jbeta (13) primers were used in the PCR. The protocol was immunoSEQ multiplex PCR, while the TCRdb copy is restricted to in-frame clones and leaves out a portion. The sample includes 40,000 to 45,000 clones, about nine tenths seen only once; the top ten take 6.5% to 9.5%. This record comes from a study of cytomegalovirus exposure and HLA in healthy donors. Findings of the study overall: Several V segments, TRBV6-2 and TRBV6-3 among them, could not be told apart and were dropped. Earlier analysis yielded a pattern in which most TCR beta V segments were productive about 90% or about 30% of the time. A later analysis found common viral pathogens apparently linked to several of the most significant clusters.

The CDR3 runs to 17 residues. Looked up from germline, CDR1 is SGHRS and CDR2 is YFSETQ. Trimming took 3 bases from V and 5 from J, leaving 23 bases between them. This rearrangement joins TRBV5-1 to TRBJ2-5; tentatively, D is TRBD2 (7 bases). Sequenced sample: PBMCs. This TCR came from a woman between 40 and 50 years old in good health and CMV-seropositive. DNA of the CDR3: TGCGCCAGCAGCTGGGGGGGGCAGGGCTTAGGCCCTGAGACCCAGTACTTC. As protein: CASSWGGQGLGPETQYF.